This TCR beta chain was documented in a study of blood T cell repertoires in COVID-19. In the study overall: T cells, B-cell-depleted T cells, or PBMCs supplied cDNA or gDNA.

V lost 0 bases to trimming and J lost 6 bases, with 9 bases between them. From germline, CDR1 is SGHRS and CDR2 YFSETQ. The CDR3 extends over 13 amino acids. Participant reports of clinical history set cohort assignment. What the recovered Cohort 3 donors had was two negative PCRs, clearance, or symptom resolution. Profiling relied on immunoSEQ multiplex PCR, and the TCRdb table lists in-frame clones only, not all of them. The sample carries 250,000 to 350,000 clones, 85% recorded once. This clonotype was sampled from a woman between 50 and 59 years old who had recovered from COVID-19. The sequenced sample consisted of PBMCs or T cells enriched from blood (not recorded which). The genes are TRBV5-1 and TRBJ1-1, with D maybe TRBD1 (6 bases). The CDR3 protein is CASSLAGTPEAFF. In nucleotides, the CDR3 is TGCGCCAGCAGCTTGGCGGGGACACCTGAAGCTTTCTTT.